This passage covers 21 T cell receptor beta chains from one sample sequenced in a study of cytomegalovirus exposure and HLA in healthy donors. The PCR ran on 60 Vbeta and 13 Jbeta primers. The method was immunoSEQ multiplex PCR; TCRdb's version includes in-frame clones alone and lacks a portion of them. The sample yields roughly 120,000 clones, of which the top ten take up roughly 3.5%. Sequencing input: PBMCs. These receptors all stem from a young man in good health and CMV-seronegative.

V and J are TRBV11-2 and TRBJ2-3; D is unresolved. Trimming left V 3 bases short and J 6 bases short, with 22 bases between. Germline V gene data show CDR1 as SGHAT and CDR2 as FQNNGV. The CDR3 length is 17 residues. The CDR3 sequence is CASSFPLETPLWDTQYF. The CDR3, as DNA: TGTGCCAGCAGCTTCCCCTTGGAGACTCCCCTCTGGGATACGCAGTATTTT. The full variable domain, its missing parts supplied by reference TRBV11-2 and TRBJ2-3, is EAGVAQSPRYKIIEKRQSVAFWCNPISGHATLYWYQQILGQGPKLLIQFQNNGVVDDSQLPKDRFSAERLKGVDSTLKIQPAKLEDSAVYLCASSFPLETPLWDTQYFGPGTRLTVL.

The J gene is TRBJ2-4, the V gene TRBV6-1, with D possibly being TRBD2 (7 bases). This CDR3 is 15 amino acids long. Germline V gene data show CDR1 as MNHNS and CDR2 as SASEGT. V was pared by 2 bases and J by 8 bases, with 16 bases between. Written as DNA, the CDR3 is TGTGCCAGCAGTGAAAGCGTTGAGGGGGGGGACATTCAGTACTTC. Translating it yields CASSESVEGGDIQYF.

The chain employs TRBV2 and TRBJ1-5; 7 positions match TRBD1. The CDR3 loop spans 15 amino acids. CDR1 and CDR2 from the germline V gene are SNHLY and FYNNEI. V was clipped by 7 bases and J by 0 bases; unmatched bases: 6. CDR3 protein: CASTATGSSNQPQHF. Written as DNA, the CDR3 is TGTGCCAGCACCGCGACAGGGAGTAGCAATCAGCCCCAGCATTTT.

The V call is TRBV25-1, the J call TRBJ1-6; D unresolved. CDR3 size: 16 residues. V lost 1 base to trimming and J lost 7 bases, with 14 bases between them. The germline CDR1 and CDR2 sequences are MGHDK and SYGVNS. This chain's CDR3 is CASSESWGTGNSPLHF. CDR3 DNA sequence: TGTGCCAGCAGTGAATCGTGGGGAACGGGGAATTCACCCCTCCACTTT.

The rearrangement links TRBV5-4 to TRBJ2-7; D possibly corresponds to TRBD2 (5 bases). CDR1 is SGHNT, CDR2 YYREEE, per germline (reference sequence). Between the trimmed V and J ends, which lost 2 bases and 0 bases, there was a span of 12 bases. The CDR3 is 15 amino acids. The CDR3 nucleotides are TGTGCCAGCAGCTTAGAGGGCTTCAGCTCCTACGAGCAGTACTTC. Protein sequence: CASSLEGFSSYEQYF.

The J gene is TRBJ2-1, the V gene TRBV15; D is perhaps TRBD2 (6 bases). Trimming cost V 2 bases and J 8 bases, with 10 bases left between them. This CDR3 contains 13 residues. Germline V gives CDR1 LNHNV, CDR2 YYDKDF (reference sequence). The CDR3 DNA is TGTGCCACCAGCAGATCCGGACTACATGAGCAGTTCTTC. It translates to CATSRSGLHEQFF.

The chain carries TRBV2 and TRBJ2-5; 8 positions agree with TRBD1. Matching the DNA end better, TRBJ2-7 makes the J call doubtful. CDR3 size: 17 residues. Germline V gene lookup returns CDR1 SNHLY and CDR2 FYNNEI. In DNA, the CDR3 is TGTGCCAGCAGTGAAGGGGTCAGGACAGGGTCCACCTACGAGCAGTACTTC. As protein: CASSEGVRTGSTYEQYF.

The chain recombines TRBV7-3 with TRBJ1-2, with 8 bases matching TRBD1. The CDR3 is 15 amino acids. V was pared by 5 bases and J by 5 bases, with 10 bases of the junction left unmatched. Per germline, CDR1 SGHTA and CDR2 FQGTGA. The CDR3 loop reads CASSRQGPDRYGYTF. CDR3 in DNA: TGTGCCAGCAGCCGACAGGGGCCGGATAGGTATGGCTACACCTTC.

The chain has TRBV7-9 and TRBJ1-4; 7 bases fit TRBD1. CDR1 and CDR2 (germline): SEHNR, FQNEAQ (reference sequence). Germline trimming cut 6 bases from V and 4 bases from J; bases unmatched to any gene: 8. This CDR3 is built from 15 residues. In DNA, the CDR3 is TGTGCCAGCAGACTCCCGGGACAGATTAATGAAAAACTGTTTTTT. Amino acids: CASRLPGQINEKLFF.

This rearrangement joins TRBV10-3 to TRBJ1-1; possibly TRBD1 for D (5 bases). Germline V gives CDR1 ENHRY, CDR2 SYGVKD. The CDR3 covers 16 residues. V shed 4 bases and J shed 0 bases, with 15 bases lying between them. The CDR3 nucleotides read TGTGCCATCAGTGTGTCCGGGGGACGCATGAACACTGAAGCTTTCTTT. It is translated as CAISVSGGRMNTEAFF.

V and J are TRBV10-2 and TRBJ1-1; weak D call: TRBD1 (6 bases). The CDR3 loop spans 12 amino acids. The V gene lost 8 bases and the J gene lost 4 bases, with 11 bases spanning the gap. Germline V lookup: CDR1 WSHSY, CDR2 SAAADI. The CDR3 is CASSGVGTEAFF. The CDR3 region has the DNA TGCGCCAGCTCAGGGGTAGGCACTGAAGCTTTCTTT.

This sequence joins TRBV2 and TRBJ1-3; 8 positions agree with TRBD1. The CDR3 has 13 residues. After removal of 4 bases from V and 6 bases from J, the junction contained 2 bases not matched to a gene. Germline loops: CDR1 SNHLY, CDR2 FYNNEI. The CDR3 DNA reads as TGTGCCAGCAGTGGACAGGGGACAAACACCATATATTTT. Its translation: CASSGQGTNTIYF.

The CDR3 coding sequence is TGTGCCAGCAGCACCGGGACTAGCGGCTACAATGAGCAGTTCTTC. Protein product: CASSTGTSGYNEQFF. This chain connects TRBV7-9 to TRBJ2-1, with 11 bases aligning to TRBD2. With 5 bases clipped from V and 3 bases from J, the junction kept 3 bases outside the gene matches. Germline V gene lookup returns CDR1 SEHNR and CDR2 FQNEAQ (reference sequence). This CDR3 comprises 15 residues.

J is TRBJ1-5 and V is TRBV19; the D gene is possibly TRBD1 (5 bases). Trimming removed 5 bases from V and 7 bases from J, with 12 bases in between. This CDR3 comprises 13 residues. Germline lookup yields CDR1 LNHDA and CDR2 SQIVND (reference sequence). The CDR3 sequence is CASSSQGGQPQHF. The CDR3 DNA is TGTGCCAGTAGTTCCCAGGGCGGACAGCCCCAGCATTTT.

V and J are TRBV7-9 and TRBJ2-1, with TRBD2 matching over 10 bases. CDR3 length equals 13 residues. Germline V lookup: CDR1 SEHNR, CDR2 FQNEAQ (reference sequence). After removal of 5 bases from V and 15 bases from J, the junction contained 10 bases not matched to a gene. The CDR3 sequence is CASSSGGELKLFF. CDR3 in DNA: TGTGCCAGCAGCAGCGGGGGGGAGCTCAAATTGTTCTTC.

This CDR3 reads CASGQYNEQFF. The CDR3 bases are TGTGCCAGCGGCCAATACAATGAGCAGTTCTTC. V usage is TRBV25-1 and J usage is TRBJ2-1; D is unclear. Germline V lookup: CDR1 MGHDK, CDR2 SYGVNS. This CDR3 is built from 11 residues. V was pared by 8 bases and J by 4 bases, with 6 bases between.

CDR3 nucleotides: TGCAGCGTTGAAAATCCGGGACAGGGGCGAAAAGAAAAACTGTTTTTT. Its translation is CSVENPGQGRKEKLFF. This sequence joins TRBV29-1 and TRBJ1-4; 10 nucleotides line up with TRBD1. V gave up 2 bases and J gave up 8 bases; unmatched junction bases: 11. In germline, CDR1 is SQVTM, CDR2 ANQGSEA. CDR3 length equals 16 residues.

Of note for this clone: Relative to the germline gene, one junction end is altered; a read error may explain this. The V call is TRBV30, the J call TRBJ2-7; a weak D match, TRBD2 (7 bases). Germline CDR1 reads GTSNPN; CDR2 reads SVGIG (reference sequence). The CDR3 has 13 residues. The CDR3 bases are TGTGCCCAAGAGGGGGGGGGCGCCTACGAGCAGCACTTC. Protein sequence: CAQEGGGAYEQHF.

V gene TRBV4-2 combines with J gene TRBJ2-2; 7 nucleotides line up with TRBD2. V trimming: 4 bases; J trimming: 7 bases; junction bases outside the gene matches: 9. This CDR3 is built from 15 residues. In germline, CDR1 is LGHNA, CDR2 YNFKEQ. CDR3 loop: CASSPGGGFGGELFF. CDR3 in DNA: TGTGCCAGCAGCCCGGGGGGTGGATTCGGCGGGGAGCTGTTTTTT.

The chain recombines TRBV23-1 with TRBJ1-5; 7 positions match TRBD1. TRBV23-1 is treated as an ORF (open reading frame) with a function not yet certain. The V segment lost 4 bases and the J segment 9 bases; nucleotides outside the gene matches: 6. This CDR3 contains 13 residues. Here the CDR3 DNA reads TGCGCCAGCAGTCGACAGGGACCTGGGCCCCAGCATTTT. Its translation: CASSRQGPGPQHF.

The chain employs TRBV19 and TRBJ1-4; D gene unclear. Germline values: CDR1 LNHDA, CDR2 SQIVND (reference sequence). V lost 7 bases, J lost 3 bases, and 15 bases lay in between. CDR3 length equals 15 residues. The CDR3 protein is CASKLTNLPNEKLFF. CDR3 coding DNA: TGTGCCAGTAAATTAACTAACCTACCTAATGAAAAACTGTTTTTT.